The 14 T cell receptor beta chains reported below all come from one sample, sequenced in a study of cytomegalovirus exposure and HLA in healthy donors. This PCR relied on a set of 60 Vbeta primers and 13 Jbeta primers. Assay: immunoSEQ multiplex PCR; the TCRdb copy retains only in-frame clones and omits some. This table has some 130,000 clones, 75% to 85% appearing once. Sequencing input: PBMCs. The receptors stem from a man aged 50 to 60 in good health and CMV-seronegative.

The chain uses TRBV7-8 and TRBJ2-7; D might be TRBD2 (5 bases). Germline V gene data show CDR1 as SGHVS and CDR2 as FQNEAQ. V dropped 3 bases and J dropped 1 base, with 13 bases sitting between them. The CDR3 extends over 15 amino acids. CDR3 coding DNA: TGTGCCAGCAGCTTTGGTTTGAGGGTATCCTACGAGCAGTACTTC. This translates into CASSFGLRVSYEQYF. Supplemented by reference TRBV7-8 and TRBJ2-7, the full variable domain reads GAGVSQSPRYKVAKRGQDVALRCDPISGHVSLFWYQQALGQGPEFLTYFQNEAQLDKSGLPSDRFFAERPEGSVSTLKIQRTQQEDSAVYLCASSFGLRVSYEQYFGPGTRLTVT.

This CDR3 reads CASSLVGGATSPTQYF. In DNA, the CDR3 is TGTGCCAGCAGTTTAGTCGGGGGGGCTACCTCCCCGACCCAGTACTTC. The V call is TRBV6-6, the J call TRBJ2-5; TRBD2 aligns across 8 bases. The CDR3 is made up of 16 amino acids. Germline loops: CDR1 MNHNY, CDR2 SVGAGI (reference sequence). V was clipped by 4 bases and J by 7 bases; unmatched bases: 14.

V gene TRBV6-1 combines with J gene TRBJ2-1, with D possibly TRBD1 on 6 matching bases. V lost 5 bases and J lost 9, with 20 bases in between. This CDR3 is 15 amino acids long. Germline V gene sequence: CDR1 MNHNS, CDR2 SASEGT. The CDR3 is CASSPDRPVQSEQFF. The CDR3 DNA reads as TGTGCCAGCAGTCCCGACAGGCCCGTCCAAAGTGAGCAGTTCTTC.

This chain joins TRBV7-2 and TRBJ2-7, with D uncertain. Trimming pared 6 bases from V and 2 bases from J, leaving 5 bases between. Germline values: CDR1 SGHTA, CDR2 FQGNSA. This CDR3 spans 11 amino acids. In DNA form, the CDR3 reads TGTGCCAGCAGTCAGGCCTACGAGCAGTACTTC. Translated, it gives CASSQAYEQYF.

This clone is a singleton in its sample. The chain carries TRBV5-1 and TRBJ2-5; tentative D call: TRBD2 (5 bases). The CDR3 is 17 amino acids. CDR1 and CDR2 from the germline V gene are SGHRS and YFSETQ. V was trimmed by 0 bases and J by 5 bases, leaving 20 bases between them. The CDR3 is CASSLVRWADYGETQYF. The CDR3 nucleotides read TGCGCCAGCAGCTTGGTTCGGTGGGCAGACTATGGGGAGACCCAGTACTTC.

The rearrangement links TRBV4-1 to TRBJ1-2; D might be TRBD1 (6 bases). CDR3 size: 15 residues. Between the trimmed V and J ends, which lost 3 bases and 6 bases, there was a span of 17 bases. In germline, CDR1 is MGHRA, CDR2 YSYEKL. CDR3 nucleotide sequence: TGCGCCAGCAGCCACCAGCCACGACAGGTCAATGGCTACACCTTC. It encodes CASSHQPRQVNGYTF.

This chain connects TRBV4-2 to TRBJ2-5; TRBD2 matches at 10 bases. V lost 0 bases, J lost 2 bases, and 9 bases stayed unmatched. Germline V CDR1 and CDR2: LGHNA, YNFKEQ. This CDR3 comprises 18 residues. This CDR3 reads CASSQDGLRTSGQETQYF. In DNA, the CDR3 is TGTGCCAGCAGCCAAGATGGGTTAAGGACTAGCGGTCAAGAGACCCAGTACTTC.

This sequence joins TRBV5-1 and TRBJ2-7, with a tentative D call TRBD2 (7 bases). Germline V gene lookup returns CDR1 SGHRS and CDR2 YFSETQ. With 5 bases removed from V and 1 base from J, the gap between germline ends came to 22 bases. The CDR3 spans 17 residues. CDR3 coding DNA: TGCGCCAGCAGAGATTCGTGGTCGGGGGGCCCATCCTACGAGCAGTACTTC. This codes for CASRDSWSGGPSYEQYF.

This clone has only one observation. The chain joins TRBV30 to TRBJ1-5; D is ambiguous. CDR3 length equals 14 residues. The germline gives CDR1 GTSNPN, CDR2 SVGIG (reference sequence). With 0 bases removed from V and 5 bases from J, the gap between germline ends came to 11 bases. This CDR3 reads CAWSVNPGYQPQHF. Here the CDR3 DNA reads TGTGCCTGGAGTGTGAACCCGGGTTATCAGCCCCAGCATTTT. Based on the CDR3 plus reference TRBV30 and TRBJ1-5, the full variable domain is SQTIHQWPATLVQPVGSPLSLECTVEGTSNPNLYWYRQAAGRGLQLLFYSVGIGQISSEVPQNLSASRPQDRQFILSSKKLLLSDSGFYLCAWSVNPGYQPQHFGDGTRLSIL.

J is TRBJ1-1 and V is TRBV7-2; 8 positions agree with TRBD1. Per germline, CDR1 SGHTA and CDR2 FQGNSA. V shed 2 bases and J 11 bases; nucleotides not matched to a gene: 7. This CDR3 comprises 13 residues. CDR3 DNA sequence: TGTGCCAGCAGCTTACTCAGGGGGCGGGATGCTTTCTTT. Its translation: CASSLLRGRDAFF. The full variable domain, completed using reference TRBV7-2 and TRBJ1-1, is GAGVSQSPSNKVTEKGKDVELRCDPISGHTALYWYRQSLGQGLEFLIYFQGNSAPDKSGLPSDRFSAERTGGSVSTLTIQRTQQEDSAVYLCASSLLRGRDAFFGQGTRLTVV.

V is TRBV5-1 and J is TRBJ2-3, with a weak D call TRBD2 (5 bases). Trimming took off 0 bases at V and 0 bases at J, with 8 bases between the two ends. Germline V lookup: CDR1 SGHRS, CDR2 YFSETQ. The CDR3 sequence is 15 residues long. The CDR3 protein is CASSLDPGSTDTQYF. CDR3 in DNA: TGCGCCAGCAGCTTGGATCCGGGGAGCACAGATACGCAGTATTTT.

In its sample, this clone was seen once. The chain combines TRBV19 with TRBJ1-5, with D uncertain. V gave up 0 bases and J gave up 0 bases, with 6 bases separating them. This CDR3 is built from 15 residues. In germline, CDR1 is LNHDA, CDR2 SQIVND (reference sequence). The CDR3 here is CASSIELISNQPQHF. The DNA for the CDR3 is TGTGCCAGTAGTATAGAACTAATTAGCAATCAGCCCCAGCATTTT.

The gene calls are TRBV6-6 and TRBJ2-3; maybe TRBD2 (5 bases). The V end was cut by 8 bases, the J end by 1 base, with 13 bases between. This CDR3 region has 14 residues. The germline V gene encodes CDR1 MNHNY and CDR2 SVGAGI (reference sequence). The CDR3 DNA reads TGTGCCAGCGAGTGGCCCGGGGGCACAGATACGCAGTATTTT. Residues: CASEWPGGTDTQYF.

The CDR3 nucleotides are TGTGCCACCAGCAGAGTGGGACAACGTGAACCGTACTTC. This sequence encodes CATSRVGQREPYF. This chain connects TRBV15 to TRBJ2-7, with D possibly matching TRBD1 (6 bases). Germline CDR1 is LNHNV and CDR2 is YYDKDF (reference sequence). V shed 1 base and J shed 12 bases, with 16 bases lying between them. The CDR3 runs to 13 residues. Supplemented by reference TRBV15 and TRBJ2-7, the full variable domain reads DAMVIQNPRYQVTQFGKPVTLSCSQTLNHNVMYWYQQKSSQAPKLLFHYYDKDFNNEADTPDNFQSRRPNTSFCFLDIRSPGLGDTAMYLCATSRVGQREPYFGPGTRLTVT.